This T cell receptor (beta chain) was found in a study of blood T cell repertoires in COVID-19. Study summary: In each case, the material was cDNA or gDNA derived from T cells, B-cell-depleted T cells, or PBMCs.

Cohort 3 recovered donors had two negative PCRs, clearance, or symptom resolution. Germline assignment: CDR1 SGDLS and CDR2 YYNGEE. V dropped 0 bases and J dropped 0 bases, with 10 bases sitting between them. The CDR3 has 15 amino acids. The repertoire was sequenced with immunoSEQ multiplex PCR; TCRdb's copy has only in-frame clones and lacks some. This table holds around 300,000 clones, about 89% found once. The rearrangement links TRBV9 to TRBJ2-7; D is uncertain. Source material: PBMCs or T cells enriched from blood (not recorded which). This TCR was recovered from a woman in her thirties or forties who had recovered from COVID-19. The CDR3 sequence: CASSVGGSNSYEQYF. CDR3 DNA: TGTGCCAGCAGCGTAGGCGGTAGCAACTCCTACGAGCAGTACTTC.